This T cell receptor beta chain came from a study of T cells in Graves' hyperthyroidism and ophthalmopathy. Findings of the study overall: A median about 6.5 months before onset, the model predicted ophthalmopathy.

For this clonotype: Its antigen is as yet unknown.

The CDR3 spans 17 residues. CDR1 and CDR2 (germline): DFQATT, SNEGSKA (reference sequence). J was trimmed by 5 bases and V by 1 base; bases with no gene match: 12. RNA transcripts yielded amplified TCR beta CDR3 regions. First-round RT-PCR of the TCR CDR3 relied on the HTBI primer set. MiXCR was run by TCRdb on the multiplex PCR reads, yielding one entry per CDR3 protein. This sample has approximately 560,000 distinct CDR3 sequences, with around 42% found just once. Sequencing was performed on peripheral blood or thyroid tissue (not recorded which). The source of this sequence is a woman aged 18-29 years with Graves' hyperthyroidism. This chain links TRBV20-1 with TRBJ2-5, with 11 bases fitting TRBD2. CDR3 sequence (DNA): TGCAGTGCTAGAGTGAACCCCGGGACTAGCGGCTCTGAGACCCAGTACTTC. Translating gives CSARVNPGTSGSETQYF.